These 32 T cell receptor beta chains came from one sample sequenced in a study of cytomegalovirus exposure and HLA in healthy donors. Primers for the PCR totalled 60 Vbeta and 13 Jbeta. Profiled with immunoSEQ multiplex PCR; TCRdb holds only in-frame clones, not every one. Of about 180,000 clones detected, about 81% appear once; the ten largest clones hold less than 2%. Sequencing was carried out using PBMCs. These receptors were collected from a man in his forties in good health and CMV-seronegative.

This chain uses TRBV12-5 with TRBJ2-2; D gene ambiguous. The V and J ends lost 4 bases and 0 bases respectively, with 3 bases between them. CDR1 and CDR2 (germline): LGHNT, FRNRAP. This CDR3 has 13 amino acids. This CDR3 reads CASGSSNTGELFF. The CDR3 nucleotides are TGTGCTAGTGGTTCTTCGAACACCGGGGAGCTGTTTTTT.

The V gene is TRBV10-2, the J gene TRBJ1-4; D is unresolved. Germline CDR1 is WSHSY and CDR2 is SAAADI. Deletions cut 6 bases from V and 7 bases from J, with 18 bases between. The CDR3 runs to 15 residues. The CDR3 nucleotides read TGCGCCAGCAGATCGCGGGAGAGGTCATCTGAAAAACTGTTTTTT. This encodes CASRSRERSSEKLFF.

The V gene is TRBV27, the J gene TRBJ2-7; 9 bases are shared with TRBD1. CDR3 length equals 14 residues. Germline loops: CDR1 MNHEY, CDR2 SMNVEV (reference sequence). The V gene end was trimmed by 7 bases and the J gene end by 3 bases; junction bases not matched to a gene: 7. CDR3 sequence (DNA): TGTGCCAGCATTAAGACAGGGGGAAACTACGAGCAGTACTTC. Protein sequence: CASIKTGGNYEQYF.

The V gene is TRBV6-1, the J gene TRBJ1-5; 9 bases map to TRBD1. CDR3 size: 14 residues. V was pared by 8 bases and J by 7 bases, with 9 bases of the junction left unmatched. Germline lookup yields CDR1 MNHNS and CDR2 SASEGT. This CDR3 is CASEDRGNRQPQHF. For the CDR3, the DNA is TGTGCCAGCGAAGACAGGGGGAACAGACAGCCCCAGCATTTT.

V gene TRBV5-1 combines with J gene TRBJ1-1; D ambiguous. Germline-derived CDR1 and CDR2 are SGHRS and YFSETQ. This CDR3 contains 15 residues. The ends were cut back, 4 bases at V and 1 base at J, with 14 bases in the middle. The CDR3 DNA follows: TGCGCCAGCAGCGGCGGAGAGGGTCCGAACACTGAAGCTTTCTTT. This gives the protein CASSGGEGPNTEAFF.

This clone was seen a few times. The chain combines TRBV5-1 with TRBJ1-4, with 8 nucleotides matching TRBD1. Germline lookup yields CDR1 SGHRS and CDR2 YFSETQ. Trimming at V came to 3 bases and at J to 0 bases, leaving 4 bases not matched to a gene. The CDR3 is 16 amino acids. In nucleotides, the CDR3 is TGCGCCAGCAGCTCGACAGGGGACGCAACTAATGAAAAACTGTTTTTT. Protein product: CASSSTGDATNEKLFF.

The chain combines TRBV18 with TRBJ1-1; 7 positions agree with TRBD1. Looked up from germline, CDR1 is KGHSH and CDR2 is LQKENI. After removal of 4 bases from V and 0 bases from J, the junction contained 2 bases not matched to a gene. There are 14 residues in the CDR3. The CDR3 reads CASSRDRVNTEAFF. CDR3 DNA: TGTGCCAGCTCACGAGACAGGGTGAACACTGAAGCTTTCTTT.

This chain uses TRBV6-6 with TRBJ1-1; D not certain. The V end lost 0 bases, the J end lost 2 bases, and 7 bases lay between the germline ends. CDR3 length: 14 amino acids. The germline V gene has CDR1 MNHNY and CDR2 SVGAGI (reference sequence). The CDR3 nucleotides are TGTGCCAGCAGTTACTCGAGGGTAAACACTGAAGCTTTCTTT. Amino acids: CASSYSRVNTEAFF.

The chain links TRBV10-3 to TRBJ2-3; D may be TRBD1 (5 bases). V gave up 5 bases and J gave up 5 bases, with 5 bases separating them. The germline CDR1 and CDR2 sequences are ENHRY and SYGVKD. This CDR3 comprises 11 residues. This CDR3 reads CAISTGDTQYF. In DNA, the CDR3 is TGTGCCATCAGTACAGGAGATACGCAGTATTTT.

The V gene is TRBV7-9, the J gene TRBJ2-5; 9 positions match TRBD1. The CDR3 runs to 16 residues. Germline V CDR1 and CDR2: SEHNR, FQNEAQ (reference sequence). Trimming removed 2 bases from V and 5 bases from J; junction bases left unmatched: 9. The CDR3 sequence is CASSLSIGTGYETQYF. For the CDR3, the DNA is TGTGCCAGCAGCTTAAGTATCGGGACAGGGTATGAGACCCAGTACTTC.

This clone was observed a few times. This rearrangement joins TRBV28 to TRBJ1-1; D is unresolved. CDR3 length: 13 residues. V was cut by 7 bases and J by 1 base, with 10 bases left in between. Germline V gene data show CDR1 as MDHEN and CDR2 as SYDVKM. The CDR3 is CASKSGRNTEAFF. The DNA for the CDR3 is TGTGCCAGCAAATCAGGCAGGAACACTGAAGCTTTCTTT.

This chain connects TRBV28 to TRBJ2-1, with 14 bases matching TRBD2. V trimming: 5 bases; J trimming: 0 bases; junction bases outside the gene matches: 15. Germline V gene sequence: CDR1 MDHEN, CDR2 SYDVKM. The CDR3 has 21 residues. The CDR3 DNA follows: TGTGCCAGCAGTCACGGCAGGATCGGACTAGCGGGGGGCATCTCCTACAATGAGCAGTTCTTC. Translating it yields CASSHGRIGLAGGISYNEQFF.

V and J are TRBV30 and TRBJ2-5, with 12 positions matching TRBD2. Germline V CDR1 and CDR2: GTSNPN, SVGIG (reference sequence). V was clipped by 0 bases and J by 5 bases; unmatched bases: 16. This CDR3 has 19 amino acids. The CDR3 bases are TGTGCCTGGAGTGTAGGCCCAAGAGGACTAGCGGGGAGAGGGGAGACCCAGTACTTC. Its protein is CAWSVGPRGLAGRGETQYF.

This clone was recorded a few times. The V call is TRBV19, the J call TRBJ1-5, with a possible D match to TRBD1 (6 bases). Between the trimmed V and J ends, which lost 8 bases and 5 bases, there was a span of 13 bases. The CDR3 is made up of 13 amino acids. Germline-derived CDR1 and CDR2 are LNHDA and SQIVND (reference sequence). This CDR3 reads CASGDKTYQPQHF. The CDR3 bases are TGTGCCAGTGGGGACAAAACCTATCAGCCCCAGCATTTT.

The chain couples TRBV29-1 to TRBJ1-2; D remains unclear. The CDR3 is 16 residues long. Germline V CDR1 and CDR2: SQVTM, ANQGSEA. Between the trimmed V and J ends, which lost 0 bases and 4 bases, there was a span of 18 bases. As DNA, the CDR3 is TGCAGCGTTGAAGATCGGGGTCTTCACGCGGGCTATGGCTACACCTTC. Translating gives CSVEDRGLHAGYGYTF.

The chain carries TRBV7-8 and TRBJ1-5; no clear D. With 3 bases removed from V and 1 base from J, the gap between germline ends came to 10 bases. CDR3 length equals 15 residues. Germline CDR1 SGHVS, CDR2 FQNEAQ. The DNA of the CDR3 is TGTGCCAGCAGCTTCGCGGGTGGAAGCAATCAGCCCCAGCATTTT. This codes for CASSFAGGSNQPQHF. Full variable domain (missing parts from reference TRBV7-8 and TRBJ1-5): GAGVSQSPRYKVAKRGQDVALRCDPISGHVSLFWYQQALGQGPEFLTYFQNEAQLDKSGLPSDRFFAERPEGSVSTLKIQRTQQEDSAVYLCASSFAGGSNQPQHFGDGTRLSIL.

The rearrangement joins TRBV28 to TRBJ2-5, with D unclear. The CDR3 totals 13 residues. Germline V gene lookup returns CDR1 MDHEN and CDR2 SYDVKM. Between the trimmed V and J ends, which lost 5 bases and 4 bases, there was a span of 11 bases. CDR3 DNA: TGTGCCAGCAGTCCACATAGCAGAGAGACCCAGTACTTC. Protein sequence: CASSPHSRETQYF.

The chain couples TRBV7-8 to TRBJ2-7; TRBD1 matches 7 bases. V dropped 4 bases and J dropped 5; count of bases not matched to a gene: 14. CDR1 SGHVS and CDR2 FQNEAQ come from the germline V gene. The CDR3 sequence is 16 residues long. The CDR3 coding sequence is TGTGCCAGCAGCTCGCTTGGGGGCAGGGGGTACGACGAGCAGTACTTC. Amino acids: CASSSLGGRGYDEQYF. The full variable domain, in which reference TRBV7-8 and TRBJ2-7 provide the parts outside the CDR3, is GAGVSQSPRYKVAKRGQDVALRCDPISGHVSLFWYQQALGQGPEFLTYFQNEAQLDKSGLPSDRFFAERPEGSVSTLKIQRTQQEDSAVYLCASSSLGGRGYDEQYFGPGTRLTVT.

V is TRBV27 and J is TRBJ1-1; the match to TRBD1 covers 7 bases. This CDR3 comprises 14 residues. With 5 bases clipped from V and 6 bases from J, the junction kept 9 bases outside the gene matches. Germline CDR1 MNHEY, CDR2 SMNVEV (reference sequence). CDR3 residues: CASSPRQGVAEAFF. The DNA for the CDR3 is TGTGCCAGCAGTCCGCGACAGGGTGTCGCTGAAGCTTTCTTT.

This rearrangement joins TRBV19 to TRBJ1-1; perhaps TRBD1 as D (5 bases). Germline V CDR1 and CDR2: LNHDA, SQIVND (reference sequence). This CDR3 has 15 amino acids. V dropped 7 bases and J dropped 3 bases, with 18 bases sitting between them. CDR3 nucleotide sequence: TGTGCCAGTAAGAGGAGGGGAGGTGCGGACACTGAAGCTTTCTTT. Protein sequence: CASKRRGGADTEAFF.

On this clone: Other DNA sequences from this sample encode an identical CDR3 as well. This chain's CDR3 is CASTRDRGSNQPQHF. DNA for the CDR3: TGTGCCAGTACCCGGGACAGGGGTAGCAATCAGCCCCAGCATTTT. V and J are TRBV19 and TRBJ1-5; 10 positions agree with TRBD1. Germline CDR1 LNHDA, CDR2 SQIVND (reference sequence). The V and J ends lost 7 bases and 0 bases, in that order; junction bases with no gene match: 3. This CDR3 has 15 amino acids.

This clone was seen more than once but under ten times. This chain connects TRBV10-3 to TRBJ2-3; 7 bases match TRBD1. V lost 4 bases and J lost 7; bases outside the gene matches: 11. The germline CDR1 and CDR2 sequences are ENHRY and SYGVKD. CDR3 length: 15 residues. CDR3 sequence reads: CAISAGAGGRNTQYF. The DNA for the CDR3 is TGTGCCATCAGTGCAGGAGCAGGGGGTAGGAATACGCAGTATTTT.

The rearrangement uses TRBV5-6 and TRBJ2-7; D perhaps matches TRBD2 (5 bases). This CDR3 region has 14 residues. The germline V and J ends were trimmed by 4 bases and 4 bases, with 15 bases remaining between them. Germline V lookup: CDR1 SGHDT, CDR2 YYEEEE. The CDR3 coding sequence is TGTGCCAGCAGCCCGACTCTTGGAGGTTACGAGCAGTACTTC. It encodes CASSPTLGGYEQYF.

The gene calls are TRBV30 and TRBJ1-1, with D perhaps matching TRBD1 (5 bases). Germline CDR1 is GTSNPN and CDR2 is SVGIG (reference sequence). Trimming left V 3 bases short and J 0 bases short, with 14 bases between. There are 15 residues in the CDR3. In nucleotides, the CDR3 is TGTGCCTGGAGGCCTAGACAGTACATGAACACTGAAGCTTTCTTT. Its translation: CAWRPRQYMNTEAFF.

V gene TRBV27 combines with J gene TRBJ1-3; tentatively, D is TRBD1 (6 bases). The germline V gene encodes CDR1 MNHEY and CDR2 SMNVEV (reference sequence). The CDR3 length is 15 residues. V lost 4 bases, J lost 4 bases, and 14 bases lay in between. The CDR3 DNA is TGTGCCAGCAGTTCCGGGACAAACGCAGGAAACACCATATATTTT. Its translation: CASSSGTNAGNTIYF.

This clone was counted a few times. V and J are TRBV7-2 and TRBJ2-3; maybe TRBD2 (5 bases). The CDR3 contains 16 residues. Germline-derived CDR1 and CDR2 are SGHTA and FQGNSA. V was pared by 1 base and J by 3 bases, with 14 bases between. The CDR3 region is CASSLDEGPGTDTQYF. DNA of the CDR3: TGTGCCAGCAGCTTAGACGAGGGCCCGGGGACAGATACGCAGTATTTT.

The chain combines TRBV9 with TRBJ2-1; the match to TRBD2 covers 11 bases. Germline lookup yields CDR1 SGDLS and CDR2 YYNGEE. The V and J ends lost 2 bases and 5 bases, in that order; junction bases with no gene match: 3. This CDR3 has 15 residues. CDR3 sequence (DNA): TGTGCCAGCAGCGTCACTAGCGGGGGTAACAATGAGCAGTTCTTC. Its protein is CASSVTSGGNNEQFF.

This chain uses TRBV9 with TRBJ1-4; possible D gene TRBD1, 6 bases. Germline CDR1 and CDR2: SGDLS and YYNGEE. CDR3 length equals 17 residues. The ends were cut back, 4 bases at V and 5 bases at J, with 21 bases in the middle. The CDR3 coding sequence is TGTGCCAGCAGCCCCGGCCGAGGGGGACAAAGGAATGAAAAACTGTTTTTT. Translating it yields CASSPGRGGQRNEKLFF.

V is TRBV20-1 and J is TRBJ2-7; D remains ambiguous. Germline V lookup: CDR1 DFQATT, CDR2 SNEGSKA (reference sequence). V dropped 6 bases and J dropped 3 bases, with 9 bases sitting between them. This CDR3 contains 11 residues. This CDR3 reads CSALDNYEQYF. The CDR3, as DNA: TGCAGTGCCCTCGACAACTACGAGCAGTACTTC.

The chain has TRBV6-5 and TRBJ1-1; TRBD1 matches 9 bases. The germline gives CDR1 MNHEY, CDR2 SVGAGI. The CDR3 totals 15 residues. V was pared by 6 bases and J by 6 bases, with 11 bases of the junction left unmatched. CDR3 DNA: TGTGCCAGCAGCCGGAATCGACAGGGGGGGCCTGAAGCTTTCTTT. It yields the protein CASSRNRQGGPEAFF.

This chain joins TRBV27 and TRBJ2-1, with a weak D call TRBD2 (5 bases). There are 14 residues in the CDR3. Germline V gives CDR1 MNHEY, CDR2 SMNVEV (reference sequence). The V end was cut by 5 bases, the J end by 0 bases, with 8 bases between. CDR3 loop: CASSREGSYNEQFF. Written as DNA, the CDR3 is TGTGCCAGCAGTCGGGAAGGCTCCTACAATGAGCAGTTCTTC.

This clone was observed a few times. The chain recombines TRBV29-1 with TRBJ1-2; TRBD1 agrees at 9 bases. V was pared by 7 bases and J by 8 bases, with 11 bases of the junction left unmatched. There are 13 residues in the CDR3. Per germline, CDR1 SQVTM and CDR2 ANQGSEA. This CDR3 reads CSAADRGLWGYTF. DNA for the CDR3: TGCAGCGCCGCGGACAGGGGCCTATGGGGCTACACCTTC.